This TCR beta chain was sequenced in a study of blood T cells in healthy people across ages. This clonotype was detected only a few times. Its specificity is unknown. The germline V gene has CDR1 SEHNR and CDR2 FQNEAQ (reference sequence). This CDR3 comprises 12 residues. The V end was cut by 0 bases, the J end by 8 bases, with 7 bases between. Next came a second PCR, run for roughly 6 to 11 cycles, which used a sample-barcoded 5' primer along with a J-beta primer mix. TCRdb re-analysed the 5' RACE reads in MiXCR, keeping a single row per CDR3 protein. The top ten clones hold over 3.5% of a sample with some 1.5 million distinct CDR3 sequences, approximately 39% of them seen once. General study findings and limits: CMV infection status of these donors was not known. There were more naive CD4+ cells and higher diversity in long-lived donors than in aged donors.

In terms of origin and age, donors were healthy Caucasian individuals from Russia aged about 6 to 90. Each of the donors had 8 to 10 milliliters of peripheral blood drawn into EDTA-treated Vacutainer tubes. The sequence derives from a woman younger than 30 in good health. The chain joins TRBV7-9 to TRBJ1-1; maybe TRBD1 (5 bases). Sequencing was carried out using blood. The DNA of the CDR3 is TGTGCCAGCAGCTTAGCAGCAGGGGAAGCTTTCTTT. Protein sequence: CASSLAAGEAFF.